This T cell receptor beta chain was captured by sequencing in a study of blood T cell repertoires in COVID-19. CDR1 and CDR2 (germline): SGHVS, FQNEAQ. The CDR3 is 17 amino acids. Losses at the gene ends were 2 bases for V and 0 bases for J; bases not matched to a gene: 9. Produced via immunoSEQ multiplex PCR; TCRdb's table is partial and in-frame only. The repertoire holds approximately 300,000 clones, over 75% seen once, with 0.87% in the top ten. The receptor's source is a human donor with COVID-19, enrolled during active disease. The donor label of this sample is uncertain. The specimen sequenced was peripheral blood. The V gene is TRBV7-8, the J gene TRBJ2-5; 7 positions agree with TRBD1. The DNA for the CDR3 is TGTGCCAGCAGCTTACCTCCGACAGGGAGATACCAAGAGACCCAGTACTTC. Translated, it gives CASSLPPTGRYQETQYF.